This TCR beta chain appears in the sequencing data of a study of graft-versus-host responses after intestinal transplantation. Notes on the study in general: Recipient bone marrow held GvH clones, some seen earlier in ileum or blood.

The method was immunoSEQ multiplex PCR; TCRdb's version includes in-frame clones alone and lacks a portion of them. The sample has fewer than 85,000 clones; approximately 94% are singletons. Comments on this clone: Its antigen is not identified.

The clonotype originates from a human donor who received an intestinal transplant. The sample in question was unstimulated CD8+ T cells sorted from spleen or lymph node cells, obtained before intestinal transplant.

CDR3 loop: CASSEDRGQETQYF. The CDR3 nucleotides are TGCGCCAGCAGTGAGGACAGGGGCCAAGAGACCCAGTACTTC. The rearrangement joins TRBV10-2 to TRBJ2-5; 8 bases fit TRBD1. Trimming took 2 bases from V and 1 from J; bases not matched to a gene: 0. CDR3 size: 14 residues. Germline lookup yields CDR1 WSHSY and CDR2 SAAADI.